This TCR beta chain was sequenced during a study of blood T cell repertoires in COVID-19. The overall study: Sources were T cells, B-cell-depleted T cells, or PBMCs; the material itself was cDNA or gDNA.

This table comes from immunoSEQ multiplex PCR, and its TCRdb copy is limited to in-frame clones, with some not included. The sample yields 150,000 to 200,000 clones, about 82% seen once. CDR1 and CDR2 (germline): KGHDR, SFDVKD. V dropped 5 bases and J dropped 5; count of bases not matched to a gene: 11. The CDR3 is 15 residues long. The sequence derives from a woman in her twenties or thirties with acute or convalescent COVID-19. The sequenced material came from peripheral blood. The chain joins TRBV24-1 to TRBJ2-7, with 7 bases fitting TRBD1. The CDR3: CATSGGRDSTHEQYF. The CDR3 region has the DNA TGTGCCACCAGTGGTGGAAGGGACAGTACCCACGAGCAGTACTTC.